This TCR beta chain is from a study of cytomegalovirus exposure and HLA in healthy donors. A note on this clone: Antigen unknown.

The germline CDR1 and CDR2 sequences are MNHNS and SASEGT. The J segment lost 3 bases and the V segment lost 0 bases, leaving 8 bases of the junction unmatched. The CDR3 covers 17 residues. The donors were members of the approximately 130-subject validation cohort (separate from the approximately 650-subject first cohort). The study, taken as a whole, reports: TCR clusters originating in the first cohort tended to co-occur in the 120 validation repertoires, according to a later analysis. The investigators catalogued 164 TCR beta chains as cytomegalovirus-associated. Rarity held for most TCR sequences, but there were some public TCRs that occurred in many donors.

Assay: immunoSEQ multiplex PCR; the TCRdb copy retains only in-frame clones and omits some. The sample holds approximately 120,000 clones, almost 90% seen once. Input material: PBMCs. The sequence was collected from a young woman in good health and CMV-seronegative. This chain connects TRBV6-1 to TRBJ2-1; 7 bases agree with TRBD2. This CDR3 is CASSEALAGEFYNEQFF. CDR3 DNA: TGTGCCAGCAGTGAAGCCCTGGCGGGAGAGTTCTACAATGAGCAGTTCTTC.